This T cell receptor beta chain originates from a study of beta chain features in type 1 diabetes. Study-wide points: A closer apparent resemblance between naive, central memory and Treg TCRB repertoires was seen in patients than in healthy donors. A moderate, significant TCRB CDR3 shortening appeared in type 1 diabetes across four CD4+ subsets. For type 1 diabetes patients, VDJ junctions showed fewer insertions and more deletions.

The isolated RNA, all of it, was reverse transcribed, so expressed TCRB transcripts were what got sequenced. The repertoire was sequenced with immunoSEQ multiplex PCR; TCRdb's copy has only in-frame clones and lacks some. Of 350,000 to 450,000 clones detected, around 12% appear once; the ten largest clones hold about 0.01%. This clone was recorded a few times. Its antigen is undetermined. The clonotype was recovered from a woman under 30 with type 1 diabetes. Sequenced: naive CD4+ T cells from blood.

The CDR3 coding sequence is TGTGCCAGCAGTTATGGCGGGAGACGCACAGATACGCAGTATTTT. This translates into CASSYGGRRTDTQYF. The rearrangement links TRBV6-6 to TRBJ2-3; 7 bases fit TRBD2. CDR3 length equals 15 residues. Germline lookup yields CDR1 MNHNY and CDR2 SVGAGI (reference sequence). V trimming: 3 bases; J trimming: 1 base; junction bases outside the gene matches: 4.